These 30 T cell receptor beta chains came from one sample sequenced in a study of shared T cell receptors in the human thymus. TCRdb's copy holds only in-frame clones and misses some; the assay was immunoSEQ multiplex PCR. The table lists some 700,000 clones, roughly 90% of them singletons. The same data also contributed to another study, on human thymus T cells.

The specimen sequenced was thymocytes. The receptors originated from a boy under two years old with a congenital heart defect.

The chain is built from TRBV6-1 and TRBJ1-4; 7 bases match TRBD1. This CDR3 comprises 13 residues. Germline lookup yields CDR1 MNHNS and CDR2 SASEGT. After removal of 4 bases from V and 5 bases from J, the junction contained 1 base not matched to a gene. CDR3 nucleotides: TGTGCCAGCAGTGGGGACAGCAATGAAAAACTGTTTTTT. This encodes CASSGDSNEKLFF.

The V call is TRBV27, the J call TRBJ1-2; D possibly corresponds to TRBD1 (5 bases). Germline CDR1 reads MNHEY; CDR2 reads SMNVEV (reference sequence). Trimming took 5 bases from V and 0 from J, leaving 25 bases between them. The length of the CDR3 is 19 residues. For the CDR3, the DNA is TGTGCCAGCAGTCCACCAGGTCGGCAGGGCGCCCCAGCTAACTATGGCTACACCTTC. Protein product: CASSPPGRQGAPANYGYTF.

This chain connects TRBV2 to TRBJ2-7; 9 bases match TRBD2. Germline-derived CDR1 and CDR2 are SNHLY and FYNNEI. V shed 8 bases and J 2 bases; nucleotides not matched to a gene: 4. The CDR3 has 13 amino acids. In DNA form, the CDR3 reads TGTGCCAGCGAGCGGGGGGCCCCCTACGAGCAGTACTTC. This codes for CASERGAPYEQYF. Based on the CDR3 plus reference TRBV2 and TRBJ2-7, the full variable domain is EPEVTQTPSHQVTQMGQEVILRCVPISNHLYFYWYRQILGQKVEFLVSFYNNEISEKSEIFDDQFSVERPDGSNFTLKIRSTKLEDSAMYFCASERGAPYEQYFGPGTRLTVT.

The chain is built from TRBV10-1 and TRBJ2-2; D uncertain. The CDR3 loop spans 13 amino acids. In germline, CDR1 is WNHNN, CDR2 SYGVQD (reference sequence). Trimming cost V 5 bases and J 4 bases, with 8 bases left between them. In DNA form, the CDR3 reads TGCGCCAGCAGTCTGCGGCGCACCGGGGAGCTGTTTTTT. Translating gives CASSLRRTGELFF.

The chain couples TRBV15 to TRBJ2-5; TRBD2 aligns across 12 bases. V dropped 5 bases and J dropped 5; count of bases not matched to a gene: 24. This CDR3 contains 21 residues. CDR1 LNHNV and CDR2 YYDKDF come from the germline V gene (reference sequence). The CDR3 bases are TGTGCCACCAGCCACTCAGAGAGGCGTGGAGGGCTAGCGGGAGGGTGCGAGACCCAGTACTTC. The encoded protein is CATSHSERRGGLAGGCETQYF.

The chain recombines TRBV5-4 with TRBJ2-7; 14 bases fit TRBD2. The CDR3 contains 19 residues. The J segment lost 4 bases and the V segment lost 2 bases, leaving 14 bases of the junction unmatched. CDR1 is SGHNT, CDR2 YYREEE, per germline (reference sequence). The CDR3 coding sequence is TGTGCCAGCAGCTTCCGAGGGACTAGCGGGAGAACCTCCTATTACGAGCAGTACTTC. Protein product: CASSFRGTSGRTSYYEQYF.

The rearrangement links TRBV4-2 to TRBJ1-1; the D is unclear. Germline values: CDR1 LGHNA, CDR2 YNFKEQ. Trimming removed 0 bases from V and 1 base from J, with 6 bases in between. This CDR3 has 14 amino acids. CDR3 sequence: CASSQELGNTEAFF. CDR3 coding DNA: TGTGCCAGCAGCCAAGAGCTAGGGAACACTGAAGCTTTCTTT.

The V gene is TRBV7-9, the J gene TRBJ2-1, with D perhaps TRBD2 (7 bases). Germline CDR1 reads SEHNR; CDR2 reads FQNEAQ (reference sequence). Trimming stripped 1 base from V and 9 bases from J, with 10 bases between. The CDR3 has 13 residues. CDR3 amino acids: CASSLEGGSEQFF. CDR3 sequence (DNA): TGTGCCAGCAGCTTAGAGGGGGGGAGTGAGCAGTTCTTC.

In this sample, this clone turned up a few times. J is TRBJ2-7 and V is TRBV4-3; D not certain. Germline assignment: CDR1 LGHNA and CDR2 YSLEER. CDR3 length: 14 residues. Between the trimmed V and J ends, which lost 0 bases and 9 bases, there was a span of 15 bases. CDR3 in amino acids: CASSQERRPSRQYF. The CDR3 nucleotides read TGCGCCAGCAGCCAAGAAAGGCGGCCATCACGGCAGTACTTC.

The V gene is TRBV29-1, the J gene TRBJ2-3; 7 bases line up with TRBD1. Losses at the gene ends were 0 bases for V and 3 bases for J; bases not matched to a gene: 6. This CDR3 has 15 residues. The germline V gene encodes CDR1 SQVTM and CDR2 ANQGSEA. DNA of the CDR3: TGCAGCGTTGAAGATGATGGGGGACAGACAGATACGCAGTATTTT. Protein product: CSVEDDGGQTDTQYF.

The chain combines TRBV11-2 with TRBJ2-4, with 7 bases aligning to TRBD2. This CDR3 contains 18 residues. CDR1 and CDR2 from the germline V gene are SGHAT and FQNNGV. V lost 8 bases and J lost 0; bases outside the gene matches: 16. The CDR3 reads CASGAKLADELAKNIQYF. The CDR3 coding sequence is TGTGCCAGCGGGGCGAAGCTAGCGGACGAACTAGCCAAAAACATTCAGTACTTC. The full variable domain, in which reference TRBV11-2 and TRBJ2-4 provide the parts outside the CDR3, is EAGVAQSPRYKIIEKRQSVAFWCNPISGHATLYWYQQILGQGPKLLIQFQNNGVVDDSQLPKDRFSAERLKGVDSTLKIQPAKLEDSAVYLCASGAKLADELAKNIQYFGAGTRLSVL.

This clone was observed a few times. V usage is TRBV4-3 and J usage is TRBJ2-2; D is possibly TRBD2 (6 bases). This CDR3 contains 16 residues. Trimming pared 4 bases from V and 4 bases from J, leaving 16 bases between. The germline V gene has CDR1 LGHNA and CDR2 YSLEER. CDR3 loop: CASSPAALGGTGELFF. The CDR3 DNA reads TGCGCCAGCAGCCCCGCCGCCCTCGGGGGCACCGGGGAGCTGTTTTTT.

The V and J genes are TRBV10-1 and TRBJ2-7; D unclear. Germline V gene lookup returns CDR1 WNHNN and CDR2 SYGVQD (reference sequence). The CDR3 has 13 amino acids. Trimming cost V 0 bases and J 3 bases, with 6 bases left between them. The CDR3 reads CASSESADYEQYF. The CDR3 DNA reads TGCGCCAGCAGTGAGTCTGCAGACTACGAGCAGTACTTC.

This clone appeared a few times. V gene TRBV4-3 combines with J gene TRBJ2-4; 9 bases agree with TRBD1. Germline CDR1 and CDR2: LGHNA and YSLEER. This CDR3 region has 17 residues. The trim removed 0 bases at V and 10 bases at J, leaving 13 bases unmatched. This CDR3 is CASSQDRTLAGTGIQYF. The CDR3 DNA sequence: TGCGCCAGCAGCCAAGATCGCACCCTTGCCGGGACAGGGATTCAGTACTTC.

In its sample, this clone was seen once. V and J are TRBV5-4 and TRBJ2-3; D is possibly TRBD1 (5 bases). CDR1 and CDR2 (germline): SGHNT, YYREEE (reference sequence). V lost 6 bases and J lost 2, with 13 bases in between. The CDR3 contains 14 residues. CDR3 sequence: CASNLGPPTDTQYF. CDR3 coding DNA: TGTGCCAGCAACCTGGGGCCTCCCACAGATACGCAGTATTTT.

This chain links TRBV4-3 with TRBJ1-2, with D possibly matching TRBD1 (6 bases). Germline V gene data show CDR1 as LGHNA and CDR2 as YSLEER. This CDR3 is built from 17 residues. V lost 0 bases, J lost 3 bases, and 17 bases lay in between. As DNA, the CDR3 is TGCGCCAGCAGCCAAGACTACAGGGTGTGGGTGGACTATGGCTACACCTTC. Translating it yields CASSQDYRVWVDYGYTF.

V usage is TRBV5-6 and J usage is TRBJ2-1; TRBD1 aligns across 7 bases. V lost 0 bases to trimming and J lost 3 bases; unmatched junction nucleotides: 12. Germline V gene data show CDR1 as SGHDT and CDR2 as YYEEEE. This CDR3 spans 18 amino acids. CDR3 residues: CASSLGRRSQGNYNEQFF. The CDR3 bases are TGTGCCAGCAGCTTGGGGAGGCGGTCACAGGGGAACTACAATGAGCAGTTCTTC.

This clone was seen a single time. The CDR3 here is CASSLVIRATVSYYEQYF. DNA of the CDR3: TGTGCCAGCAGCTTAGTAATCAGGGCGACCGTCTCTTACTACGAGCAGTACTTC. This chain connects TRBV7-6 to TRBJ2-7; maybe TRBD1 (5 bases). V was trimmed by 1 base and J by 3 bases, leaving 22 bases between them. The CDR3 runs 18 residues. Germline V gene lookup returns CDR1 SGHVS and CDR2 FNYEAQ.

The chain uses TRBV11-2 and TRBJ2-1, with D possibly matching TRBD2 (5 bases). The CDR3 is 16 residues long. Germline V gives CDR1 SGHAT, CDR2 FQNNGV. The germline V and J ends were trimmed by 5 bases and 15 bases, with 29 bases remaining between them. The CDR3 spells CASSLPKLGVASFPFF. CDR3 bases: TGTGCCAGCAGCCTACCCAAACTAGGAGTCGCCTCTTTTCCGTTCTTC.

The chain is built from TRBV27 and TRBJ2-7; TRBD2 agrees at 8 bases. V shed 2 bases, J shed 1 base, and the junction held 7 bases outside the gene matches. The CDR3 length is 16 residues. CDR1 is MNHEY, CDR2 SMNVEV, per germline (reference sequence). The CDR3 bases are TGTGCCAGCAGTTTACAAGGGCGACTAGCGTCCTACGAGCAGTACTTC. Translated, it gives CASSLQGRLASYEQYF.

The rearrangement uses TRBV5-8 and TRBJ1-1; possibly TRBD1 for D (5 bases). Looked up from germline, CDR1 is SGHTS and CDR2 is YDEGEE. V was cut by 3 bases and J by 6 bases, with 15 bases left in between. The CDR3 contains 14 residues. The CDR3 nucleotides are TGTGCCAGCAGCTGGCGGTCGAGACAGTCTGAAGCTTTCTTT. Its translation: CASSWRSRQSEAFF.

In regard to this clone: At the DNA level, this CDR3 is encoded by other sequences in the same sample as well. The chain links TRBV29-1 to TRBJ1-5; 7 positions agree with TRBD1. This CDR3 has 13 residues. Germline trimming cut 6 bases from V and 1 base from J; bases unmatched to any gene: 3. In germline, CDR1 is SQVTM, CDR2 ANQGSEA. The CDR3 protein is CSVRDRSNQPQHF. DNA of the CDR3: TGCAGCGTCCGGGACAGAAGCAATCAGCCCCAGCATTTT.

The CDR3 spells CASSFQREEHDTQYF. The CDR3 nucleotides are TGTGCCAGCAGCTTCCAGCGGGAGGAGCACGATACGCAGTATTTT. The J gene is TRBJ2-3, the V gene TRBV7-9, with 9 bases fitting TRBD2. The germline CDR1 and CDR2 sequences are SEHNR and FQNEAQ (reference sequence). The CDR3 is 15 residues long. V dropped 3 bases and J dropped 6; count of bases not matched to a gene: 7.

V usage is TRBV28 and J usage is TRBJ1-5; D call uncertain. CDR3 length: 13 residues. V was shortened by 3 bases and J by 9 bases, with 12 bases between the two germline ends. CDR1 and CDR2 (germline): MDHEN, SYDVKM. The CDR3 sequence is CASSFTGEGPQHF. CDR3 bases: TGTGCCAGCAGTTTTACGGGTGAAGGGCCCCAGCATTTT.

A single count supports this clone. V and J are TRBV6-5 and TRBJ2-7; 10 bases map to TRBD1. Looked up from germline, CDR1 is MNHEY and CDR2 is SVGAGI. V was clipped by 5 bases and J by 7 bases; unmatched bases: 8. The CDR3 contains 14 residues. The CDR3 DNA reads as TGTGCCAGCAGTGGGGGACAGGGGCAGGGGGAGCAGTACTTC. Its translation: CASSGGQGQGEQYF.

The genes are TRBV5-4 and TRBJ2-5; 9 bases are shared with TRBD1. Per the germline V gene, CDR1 is SGHNT and CDR2 is YYREEE (reference sequence). The CDR3 runs 18 residues. V was clipped by 1 base and J by 1 base; unmatched bases: 11. CDR3 nucleotides: TGTGCCAGCAGCTTGAGCTCGTATGGGACAGGGCGCCAAGAGACCCAGTACTTC. Residues: CASSLSSYGTGRQETQYF.

This rearrangement joins TRBV19 to TRBJ1-1; perhaps TRBD1 as D (5 bases). This CDR3 spans 13 amino acids. Trimming shortened V by 5 bases and J by 3 bases, and 10 bases separated the two germline ends. The germline V gene encodes CDR1 LNHDA and CDR2 SQIVND (reference sequence). CDR3 coding DNA: TGTGCCAGTAGTCTCCGACAGCACACTGAAGCTTTCTTT. This sequence encodes CASSLRQHTEAFF. Based on the CDR3 plus reference TRBV19 and TRBJ1-1, the full variable domain is DGGITQSPKYLFRKEGQNVTLSCEQNLNHDAMYWYRQDPGQGLRLIYYSQIVNDFQKGDIAEGYSVSREKKESFPLTVTSAQKNPTAFYLCASSLRQHTEAFFGQGTRLTVV.

This clone was observed once. The V and J genes are TRBV11-2 and TRBJ2-5; TRBD2 agrees at 7 bases. There are 15 residues in the CDR3. Trimming removed 2 bases from V and 11 bases from J; junction bases left unmatched: 14. Germline CDR1 and CDR2: SGHAT and FQNNGV. DNA for the CDR3: TGTGCCAGCAGCTTAAGGTTGGGCGGGAGCCGGGAGCAGTACTTC. Its translation is CASSLRLGGSREQYF.

The chain links TRBV27 to TRBJ2-2, with 10 bases that match TRBD1. Germline V lookup: CDR1 MNHEY, CDR2 SMNVEV (reference sequence). There are 18 residues in the CDR3. V shed 5 bases and J 3 bases; nucleotides not matched to a gene: 12. CDR3 region: CASSKQKDRGQDTGELFF. The CDR3 bases are TGTGCCAGCAGTAAACAAAAAGACAGGGGGCAGGACACCGGGGAGCTGTTTTTT.

This chain uses TRBV6-1 with TRBJ2-1, with a tentative D call TRBD2 (6 bases). Trimming pared 5 bases from V and 6 bases from J, leaving 14 bases between. This CDR3 spans 14 amino acids. Per the germline V gene, CDR1 is MNHNS and CDR2 is SASEGT. CDR3 sequence reads: CASSPGLPGNEQFF. CDR3 DNA sequence: TGTGCCAGCAGTCCGGGACTCCCCGGCAATGAGCAGTTCTTC.